The 17 T cell receptor beta chains listed next were all sequenced from one sample in a study of T cells after posttransplantation cyclophosphamide. Produced via immunoSEQ multiplex PCR; TCRdb's table is partial and in-frame only. The sample contains about 46,000 clones, around nine tenths of which appear only once. The sequencing input was PBMCs. The source is a woman in her fifties or sixties in good health and a related stem cell transplant donor.

The chain carries TRBV5-6 and TRBJ2-1, with a weak D call TRBD2 (5 bases). With 4 bases removed from V and 9 bases from J, the gap between germline ends came to 14 bases. The CDR3 loop spans 13 amino acids. CDR1 is SGHDT and CDR2 is YYEEEE in the germline V gene. CDR3 residues: CASSPTRNTEQFF. As DNA, the CDR3 is TGTGCCAGCAGCCCAACTAGAAACACTGAGCAGTTCTTC. Using reference TRBV5-6 and TRBJ2-1 for the parts outside the CDR3, the full variable domain is DAGVTQSPTHLIKTRGQQVTLRCSPKSGHDTVSWYQQALGQGPQFIFQYYEEEERQRGNFPDRFSGHQFPNYSSELNVNALLLGDSALYLCASSPTRNTEQFFGPGTRLTVL.

This chain links TRBV5-1 with TRBJ2-5; D is perhaps TRBD2 (6 bases). Germline V CDR1 and CDR2: SGHRS, YFSETQ. This CDR3 is built from 15 residues. V was shortened by 0 bases and J by 4 bases, with 13 bases between the two germline ends. The CDR3 loop reads CASSLVGSGGETQYF. The CDR3, as DNA: TGCGCCAGCAGCTTGGTCGGTAGCGGAGGAGAGACCCAGTACTTC.

The rearrangement links TRBV2 to TRBJ2-5; TRBD1 matches at 8 bases. With 6 bases clipped from V and 5 bases from J, the junction kept 11 bases outside the gene matches. The V gene's germline CDR1 is SNHLY and CDR2 FYNNEI. The CDR3 runs to 15 residues. CDR3 coding DNA: TGTGCCAGCAGCGAGGCAGGACAGGGTTTGGAGACCCAGTACTTC. Translating gives CASSEAGQGLETQYF. Combining the CDR3 with reference TRBV2 and TRBJ2-5 gives the whole variable domain EPEVTQTPSHQVTQMGQEVILRCVPISNHLYFYWYRQILGQKVEFLVSFYNNEISEKSEIFDDQFSVERPDGSNFTLKIRSTKLEDSAMYFCASSEAGQGLETQYFGPGTRLLVL.

This sequence joins TRBV5-1 and TRBJ1-4; TRBD1 aligns across 9 bases. V was pared by 4 bases and J by 2 bases, with 9 bases of the junction left unmatched. The CDR3 loop spans 17 amino acids. Germline CDR1 and CDR2: SGHRS and YFSETQ. The CDR3 DNA follows: TGCGCCAGCAGCCTTGGTGACAGGGGGTATACTAATGAAAAACTGTTTTTT. This gives the protein CASSLGDRGYTNEKLFF.

This clone was seen just once. The chain couples TRBV30 to TRBJ1-1; possible D gene TRBD1, 5 bases. The V and J ends lost 1 base and 10 bases respectively, with 13 bases between them. The CDR3 has 12 amino acids. Germline loops: CDR1 GTSNPN, CDR2 SVGIG (reference sequence). CDR3 loop: CAWSAFGGGAFF. As DNA, the CDR3 is TGTGCCTGGAGTGCCTTTGGGGGGGGAGCTTTCTTT.

The chain couples TRBV7-2 to TRBJ1-5; 11 nucleotides match TRBD1. This CDR3 spans 16 amino acids. Trimming took 3 bases from V and 6 from J; bases not matched to a gene: 7. CDR1 and CDR2 (germline): SGHTA, FQGNSA. This chain's CDR3 is CASSFKDRGHGQPQHF. As DNA, the CDR3 is TGTGCCAGCAGCTTTAAGGACAGGGGGCACGGTCAGCCCCAGCATTTT.

The rearrangement uses TRBV28 and TRBJ1-5, with TRBD1 identical over 9 bases. The CDR3 spans 14 residues. Germline lookup yields CDR1 MDHEN and CDR2 SYDVKM. J lost 9 bases, V lost 6 bases, and 9 bases had no gene match. The DNA for the CDR3 is TGTGCCAGCAGACTACAGGGGGCGGCTCGGCCCCAGCATTTT. Translated: CASRLQGAARPQHF.

This chain links TRBV7-6 with TRBJ1-1; D might be TRBD1 (6 bases). The V end lost 5 bases, the J end lost 5 bases, and 15 bases lay between the germline ends. This CDR3 comprises 14 residues. The germline CDR1 and CDR2 sequences are SGHVS and FNYEAQ. The DNA of the CDR3 is TGTGCCAGCAGCATCTCAGGGGACGGGACTGAAGCTTTCTTT. Translated, it gives CASSISGDGTEAFF.

The J gene is TRBJ2-5, the V gene TRBV5-6; D gene uncertain. This CDR3 spans 14 amino acids. The V gene lost 0 bases and the J gene lost 2 bases, with 8 bases spanning the gap. Germline V CDR1 and CDR2: SGHDT, YYEEEE. The DNA for the CDR3 is TGTGCCAGCAGCTTGGCGACAAGACAAGAGACCCAGTACTTC. This translates into CASSLATRQETQYF.

Notes on this clone: One end of the junction is discordant with germline, which a read error may explain. Other DNA sequences from this sample encode an identical CDR3 as well. This chain uses TRBV25-1 with TRBJ1-6; D not resolved. The CDR3 contains 15 residues. The germline V gene has CDR1 MGHDK and CDR2 SYGVNS. CDR3 sequence reads: CASSEEGLDNSPLHF. CDR3 in DNA: TGTGCCAGCAGTGAGGAGGGTTTGGATAATTCCCCCCTCCACTTT. Full variable domain (rest looked up from reference TRBV25-1 and TRBJ1-6): EADIYQTPRYLVIGTGKKITLECSQTMGHDKMYWYQQDPGMELHLIHYSYGVNSTEKGDLSSESTVSRIRTEHFPLTLESARPSHTSQYLCASSEEGLDNSPLHFGNGTRLTVT.

The J gene is TRBJ2-5, the V gene TRBV2; maybe TRBD1 (5 bases). The CDR3 totals 15 residues. With 7 bases removed from V and 1 base from J, the gap between germline ends came to 16 bases. CDR1 is SNHLY and CDR2 is FYNNEI in the germline V gene. The DNA of the CDR3 is TGTGCCAGCAAGGTATCTGGGGCTGTCCAAGAGACCCAGTACTTC. Translating it yields CASKVSGAVQETQYF. Full variable domain (missing parts from reference TRBV2 and TRBJ2-5): EPEVTQTPSHQVTQMGQEVILRCVPISNHLYFYWYRQILGQKVEFLVSFYNNEISEKSEIFDDQFSVERPDGSNFTLKIRSTKLEDSAMYFCASKVSGAVQETQYFGPGTRLLVL.

This chain joins TRBV9 and TRBJ1-1; D might be TRBD1 (5 bases). This CDR3 is built from 15 residues. CDR1 and CDR2 (germline): SGDLS, YYNGEE. Trimming left V 3 bases short and J 2 bases short, with 14 bases between. CDR3 sequence: CASSGPGLTNTEAFF. The DNA for the CDR3 is TGTGCCAGCAGCGGACCGGGACTGACAAACACTGAAGCTTTCTTT.

This rearrangement joins TRBV19 to TRBJ2-7; TRBD1 matches 7 bases. V lost 5 bases, J lost 3 bases, and 7 bases stayed unmatched. Germline-derived CDR1 and CDR2 are LNHDA and SQIVND (reference sequence). This CDR3 region has 14 residues. CDR3 in DNA: TGTGCCAGTAGTCGGGGACAGCCCCACTACGAGCAGTACTTC. This gives the protein CASSRGQPHYEQYF.

This sequence joins TRBV5-6 and TRBJ2-5; 12 positions agree with TRBD2. The DNA end is a closer match to TRBJ2-7, so the J assignment may be wrong. The CDR3 has 15 residues. The germline gives CDR1 SGHDT, CDR2 YYEEEE. The CDR3 loop reads CASSRRTSGTYEQYF. The CDR3 coding sequence is TGTGCCAGCAGCCGCCGGACTAGCGGGACCTACGAGCAGTACTTC.

The rearrangement joins TRBV6-5 to TRBJ1-1; tentative D call: TRBD1 (5 bases). The CDR3 runs to 11 residues. Per germline, CDR1 MNHEY and CDR2 SVGAGI. V shed 8 bases and J shed 5 bases, with 9 bases lying between them. CDR3 in amino acids: CASFRGTEAFF. The CDR3 bases are TGTGCCAGCTTTCGGGGGACTGAAGCTTTCTTT.

The chain combines TRBV5-1 with TRBJ1-2; possibly TRBD1 for D (6 bases). Germline V gives CDR1 SGHRS, CDR2 YFSETQ. This CDR3 has 15 amino acids. V dropped 4 bases and J dropped 4 bases, with 17 bases sitting between them. CDR3 in DNA: TGCGCCAGCAGCGGAACACAGGGAATTAGCTATGGCTACACCTTC. Encoded protein: CASSGTQGISYGYTF.

V gene TRBV10-3 combines with J gene TRBJ1-5; perhaps TRBD1 as D (6 bases). CDR3 size: 14 residues. The germline CDR1 and CDR2 sequences are ENHRY and SYGVKD. With 7 bases removed from V and 4 bases from J, the gap between germline ends came to 14 bases. The CDR3 loop reads CAIKKDSNNQPQHF. CDR3 DNA: TGTGCCATCAAAAAGGACAGTAATAATCAGCCCCAGCATTTT.